Listed here are 28 T cell receptor beta chains from one sample, sequenced in a study of cytotoxic CD8 clonotypes in ibrutinib-treated CLL. Here immunoSEQ multiplex PCR was the method, and the copy in TCRdb shows in-frame clones only, minus some. The repertoire holds 160,000 or so clones, with 70% to 90% as singletons. The sequenced sample was PBMCs, obtained at disease progression, from a patient treated with ibrutinib. The receptor source for this set is a human donor with chronic lymphocytic leukemia.

The V and J genes are TRBV6-6 and TRBJ2-1, with D perhaps TRBD1 or TRBD2 (5 bases each). Trimming cost V 6 bases and J 3 bases, with 18 bases left between them. The CDR3 runs 16 residues. CDR1 and CDR2 (germline): MNHNY, SVGAGI (reference sequence). This chain's CDR3 is CASSIRGRAIYNEQFF. In DNA, the CDR3 is TGTGCCAGCAGCATCCGGGGCAGGGCTATCTACAATGAGCAGTTCTTC.

The rearrangement uses TRBV19 and TRBJ2-2; D not resolved. The CDR3 extends over 12 amino acids. Germline V gene lookup returns CDR1 LNHDA and CDR2 SQIVND (reference sequence). Trimming took 7 bases from V and 6 from J, leaving 9 bases between them. The CDR3 DNA reads as TGTGCCAGTAACCGGGTGGCCGGGGAGCTGTTTTTT. The encoded protein is CASNRVAGELFF.

The rearrangement uses TRBV9 and TRBJ2-3, with TRBD1 matching over 7 bases. The V and J ends lost 3 bases and 3 bases, in that order; junction bases with no gene match: 4. This CDR3 region has 14 residues. The germline V gene has CDR1 SGDLS and CDR2 YYNGEE. The CDR3 DNA reads as TGTGCCAGCAGCGCCGACAGGGTAACAGATACGCAGTATTTT. Its protein is CASSADRVTDTQYF.

This rearrangement joins TRBV6-1 to TRBJ1-3, with D perhaps TRBD1 (5 bases). Trimming took 4 bases from V and 0 from J, leaving 13 bases between them. The CDR3 loop spans 16 amino acids. Germline CDR1 and CDR2: MNHNS and SASEGT. The CDR3 sequence is CASSANEGRSGNTIYF. CDR3 nucleotide sequence: TGTGCCAGCAGTGCTAACGAGGGGCGCTCTGGAAACACCATATATTTT.

The chain carries TRBV5-5 and TRBJ2-1; 9 bases align to TRBD2. This CDR3 region has 15 residues. Germline values: CDR1 SGHKS, CDR2 YYEKEE (reference sequence). V trimming: 2 bases; J trimming: 7 bases; junction bases outside the gene matches: 7. In DNA, the CDR3 is TGTGCCAGCAGCTTAGGTAGCGGGAGTCGGAATGAGCAGTTCTTC. The encoded protein is CASSLGSGSRNEQFF.

The V call is TRBV4-1, the J call TRBJ2-7; possible D gene TRBD1, 5 bases. The CDR3 is 15 amino acids. Germline values: CDR1 MGHRA, CDR2 YSYEKL. V gave up 0 bases and J gave up 2 bases, with 11 bases separating them. For the CDR3, the DNA is TGCGCCAGCAGCCAAGAGGGGCAGAACCCCTACGAGCAGTACTTC. Its translation: CASSQEGQNPYEQYF.

The chain employs TRBV6-1 and TRBJ1-1; TRBD1 is a possible D gene (5 bases). Germline V gives CDR1 MNHNS, CDR2 SASEGT. CDR3 size: 14 residues. V was pared by 0 bases and J by 5 bases, with 10 bases between. Written as DNA, the CDR3 is TGTGCCAGCAGTGAAGCGCGGGGGAGAACTGAAGCTTTCTTT. It codes for CASSEARGRTEAFF.

Here the CDR3 DNA reads TGCAGCGTTGAATTCCTAGCGGACAATGAGCAGTTCTTC. Its translation: CSVEFLADNEQFF. V usage is TRBV29-1 and J usage is TRBJ2-1, with 7 bases aligning to TRBD2. Germline V gene data show CDR1 as SQVTM and CDR2 as ANQGSEA. This CDR3 region has 13 residues. The V and J ends lost 2 bases and 5 bases, in that order; junction bases with no gene match: 3.

The chain joins TRBV11-2 to TRBJ2-1; D is ambiguous. The CDR3 consists of 16 residues. The V end lost 0 bases, the J end lost 5 bases, and 14 bases lay between the germline ends. Germline assignment: CDR1 SGHAT and CDR2 FQNNGV. The CDR3 loop reads CASSLERVGLHNEQFF. CDR3 nucleotides: TGTGCCAGCAGCTTAGAACGAGTCGGGTTGCACAATGAGCAGTTCTTC.

This chain uses TRBV18 with TRBJ1-3; a weak D match, TRBD1 (6 bases). The CDR3 is 14 amino acids. V dropped 5 bases and J dropped 4 bases, with 12 bases sitting between them. Germline V gives CDR1 KGHSH, CDR2 LQKENI. Here the CDR3 reads CASSSSGQGNTIYF. CDR3 sequence (DNA): TGTGCCAGCTCATCTTCTGGACAGGGAAACACCATATATTTT.

This chain joins TRBV2 and TRBJ1-2, with 7 bases that match TRBD1. CDR1 and CDR2 from the germline V gene are SNHLY and FYNNEI. V lost 6 bases and J lost 6; bases outside the gene matches: 7. The CDR3 runs to 13 residues. The CDR3 nucleotides are TGTGCCAGCAGGAAGCAGGGGGTGGATGGCTACACCTTC. It specifies CASRKQGVDGYTF. Full variable domain (missing parts from reference TRBV2 and TRBJ1-2): EPEVTQTPSHQVTQMGQEVILRCVPISNHLYFYWYRQILGQKVEFLVSFYNNEISEKSEIFDDQFSVERPDGSNFTLKIRSTKLEDSAMYFCASRKQGVDGYTFGSGTRLTVV.

The genes are TRBV6-5 and TRBJ2-7, with 7 bases that match TRBD1. V lost 6 bases and J lost 6; bases outside the gene matches: 14. This CDR3 has 15 amino acids. Germline values: CDR1 MNHEY, CDR2 SVGAGI. The CDR3 here is CASSRPGTVAGEQYF. CDR3 sequence (DNA): TGTGCCAGCAGCCGGCCCGGGACAGTCGCTGGCGAGCAGTACTTC.

V gene TRBV18 combines with J gene TRBJ1-2, with D unclear. Germline V gene sequence: CDR1 KGHSH, CDR2 LQKENI. The CDR3 totals 13 residues. V was clipped by 3 bases and J by 1 base, with 6 bases between them. This CDR3 is CASSPGSNYGYTF. The DNA for the CDR3 is TGTGCCAGCTCACCGGGCAGTAACTATGGCTACACCTTC.

The chain couples TRBV7-2 to TRBJ2-7; TRBD1 matches at 9 bases. The trim removed 4 bases at V and 5 bases at J, leaving 9 bases unmatched. The CDR3 has 15 residues. Germline lookup yields CDR1 SGHTA and CDR2 FQGNSA. Here the CDR3 reads CASSSRTGDIHEQYF. CDR3 bases: TGTGCCAGCAGCTCTCGGACAGGGGACATCCACGAGCAGTACTTC.

The chain recombines TRBV28 with TRBJ1-1, with 8 bases identical to TRBD1. The CDR3 sequence is 15 residues long. Germline CDR1 reads MDHEN; CDR2 reads SYDVKM. V lost 4 bases and J lost 1; bases outside the gene matches: 5. Written as DNA, the CDR3 is TGTGCCAGCAGTTCCTATGGACAGGGGAACACTGAAGCTTTCTTT. Encoded protein: CASSSYGQGNTEAFF.

This clone was counted a single time. The chain has TRBV7-8 and TRBJ2-7, with D uncertain. The CDR3 has 17 amino acids. From germline, CDR1 is SGHVS and CDR2 FQNEAQ. V lost 2 bases and J lost 1, with 18 bases in between. The DNA of the CDR3 is TGTGCCAGCAGCTTACCGACCCTAGGGTTGGTGTCCTACGAGCAGTACTTC. The encoded protein is CASSLPTLGLVSYEQYF.

This chain links TRBV9 with TRBJ2-1; the D is unclear. The V gene's germline CDR1 is SGDLS and CDR2 YYNGEE. Trimming cost V 0 bases and J 0 bases, with 7 bases left between them. This CDR3 contains 15 residues. CDR3 region: CASSVEGGSYNEQFF. CDR3 in DNA: TGTGCCAGCAGCGTAGAGGGCGGCTCCTACAATGAGCAGTTCTTC.

This clone was observed a few times. The chain couples TRBV30 to TRBJ1-2; D is unclear. The CDR3 runs to 13 residues. V gave up 0 bases and J gave up 0 bases, with 5 bases separating them. CDR1 and CDR2 (germline): GTSNPN, SVGIG (reference sequence). The CDR3, as DNA: TGTGCCTGGAGTGTAGAAGCTAACTATGGCTACACCTTC. Amino acids: CAWSVEANYGYTF.

The CDR3 is CASSRGQSDTEAFF. CDR3 nucleotides: TGTGCCAGCTCTCGGGGACAATCGGACACTGAAGCTTTCTTT. The chain combines TRBV18 with TRBJ1-1; perhaps TRBD1 as D (6 bases). V was pared by 6 bases and J by 3 bases, with 14 bases between. CDR3 size: 14 residues. CDR1 is KGHSH, CDR2 LQKENI, per germline.

This chain links TRBV7-3 with TRBJ2-1, with 8 bases identical to TRBD1. This CDR3 spans 15 amino acids. The V gene's germline CDR1 is SGHTA and CDR2 FQGTGA. The ends lost 2 bases at V and 7 bases at J; junction bases unmatched: 7. The CDR3 nucleotides are TGTGCCAGCAGCTTACTAGGACAGGGCGGAAATGAGCAGTTCTTC. Protein: CASSLLGQGGNEQFF. Drawing the rest from reference TRBV7-3 and TRBJ2-1, the complete variable domain is GAGVSQTPSNKVTEKGKYVELRCDPISGHTALYWYRQSLGQGPEFLIYFQGTGAADDSGLPNDRFFAVRPEGSVSTLKIQRTERGDSAVYLCASSLLGQGGNEQFFGPGTRLTVL.

The V gene is TRBV27, the J gene TRBJ1-5; D gene unclear. The CDR3 spans 14 residues. V lost 6 bases and J lost 8, with 17 bases in between. The germline V gene encodes CDR1 MNHEY and CDR2 SMNVEV (reference sequence). The CDR3 region is CASRDQDRVEPQHF. In DNA, the CDR3 is TGTGCCAGCAGAGACCAGGACCGCGTGGAGCCCCAGCATTTT.

The CDR3 loop reads CASSIDAAYGYTF. DNA of the CDR3: TGTGCCAGTAGTATAGATGCAGCCTATGGCTACACCTTC. V and J are TRBV19 and TRBJ1-2; D gene ambiguous. Germline-derived CDR1 and CDR2 are LNHDA and SQIVND (reference sequence). CDR3 size: 13 residues. The V end was cut by 0 bases, the J end by 4 bases, with 6 bases between.

The chain carries TRBV5-6 and TRBJ1-3, with no clear D. The CDR3 is made up of 17 amino acids. Germline V gene data show CDR1 as SGHDT and CDR2 as YYEEEE. Trimming took 1 base from V and 0 from J, leaving 14 bases between them. CDR3 DNA: TGTGCCAGCAGCTTGTTCCCGCCAGGAAACTCTGGAAACACCATATATTTT. Residues: CASSLFPPGNSGNTIYF.

The CDR3 region is CASSVSGMNTEAFF. In nucleotides, the CDR3 is TGTGCCAGCAGCGTAAGCGGGATGAACACTGAAGCTTTCTTT. V and J are TRBV9 and TRBJ1-1; D unresolved. V was clipped by 1 base and J by 0 bases, with 7 bases between them. CDR3 length equals 14 residues. The germline CDR1 and CDR2 sequences are SGDLS and YYNGEE.

The chain recombines TRBV2 with TRBJ1-1; 7 bases are shared with TRBD1. Germline values: CDR1 SNHLY, CDR2 FYNNEI. The CDR3 totals 14 residues. The junction had 10 bases not matched to a gene; V was cut back by 6 bases and J by 6 bases. CDR3 sequence (DNA): TGTGCCAGCAGCAAGGACAGGTCTAGGGCTGAAGCTTTCTTT. Its protein is CASSKDRSRAEAFF.

V and J are TRBV6-5 and TRBJ2-7, with D hard to call. Trimming left V 6 bases short and J 1 base short, with 4 bases between. This CDR3 comprises 11 residues. Germline V gene data show CDR1 as MNHEY and CDR2 as SVGAGI. CDR3 sequence reads: CASSQSYEQYF. The CDR3 coding sequence is TGTGCCAGCAGCCAGTCCTACGAGCAGTACTTC.

The rearrangement joins TRBV7-8 to TRBJ2-5; 12 bases line up with TRBD2. Germline CDR1 SGHVS, CDR2 FQNEAQ. The length of the CDR3 is 17 residues. Trimming cost V 5 bases and J 5 bases; bases outside gene matches: 12. The CDR3 sequence: CASSPYRLAGDYETQYF. The CDR3 nucleotides read TGTGCCAGCAGCCCTTACCGACTAGCGGGAGATTACGAGACCCAGTACTTC.

The chain uses TRBV19 and TRBJ1-1; D unresolved. Germline CDR1 LNHDA, CDR2 SQIVND (reference sequence). This CDR3 is built from 12 residues. Trimming removed 3 bases at V and 1 base at J, with 3 bases between. Here the CDR3 reads CASSIGNTEAFF. Here the CDR3 DNA reads TGTGCCAGTAGTATCGGGAACACTGAAGCTTTCTTT.